This T cell receptor beta chain was identified during a study of blood T cell repertoires in COVID-19. Assay: immunoSEQ multiplex PCR; the TCRdb copy retains only in-frame clones and omits some. The sample gives 160,000 or so clones, about nine tenths of which show up once; 2% to 3% is in the top ten. Germline values: CDR1 MNHNY, CDR2 SVGAGI (reference sequence). V lost 7 bases to trimming and J lost 1 base, with 19 bases between them. The CDR3 totals 16 residues. The sequence was collected from a woman in her 70s with acute or convalescent COVID-19. The sample consisted of peripheral blood. The chain joins TRBV6-6 to TRBJ1-2; the D gene is possibly TRBD1 (6 bases). CDR3 region: CASTQGWTEINYGYTF. The CDR3, as DNA: TGTGCCAGCACCCAAGGGTGGACAGAGATTAACTATGGCTACACCTTC.